A single sample is the source of the 6 T cell receptor beta chains below, sequenced in a study of cytomegalovirus exposure and HLA in healthy donors. With 60 Vbeta and 13 Jbeta primers, the PCR was carried out. Method: immunoSEQ multiplex PCR; TCRdb's copy keeps in-frame clones and lacks some. The sample has 90,000 to 150,000 clones, 65% to 80% seen once. Sequencing was done on a sample of PBMCs. Receptors were obtained from a human donor in good health.

The J gene is TRBJ2-7, the V gene TRBV28; tentatively, D is TRBD1 (7 bases). The germline gives CDR1 MDHEN, CDR2 SYDVKM. The CDR3 totals 15 residues. V lost 2 bases, J lost 3 bases, and 14 bases lay in between. The DNA of the CDR3 is TGTGCCAGCAGTTTAGGGCCAGGGGGGTTCTACGAGCAGTACTTC. Protein: CASSLGPGGFYEQYF.

This CDR3 is CASSVRGLQEAEAFF. The CDR3 DNA reads TGTGCCAGCAGCGTTAGGGGGCTCCAGGAGGCTGAAGCTTTCTTT. V gene TRBV2 combines with J gene TRBJ1-1; TRBD1 matches 7 bases. The trim removed 6 bases at V and 6 bases at J, leaving 13 bases unmatched. The CDR3 loop spans 15 amino acids. Germline lookup yields CDR1 SNHLY and CDR2 FYNNEI. Full variable domain (outside the CDR3, taken from reference TRBV2 and TRBJ1-1): EPEVTQTPSHQVTQMGQEVILRCVPISNHLYFYWYRQILGQKVEFLVSFYNNEISEKSEIFDDQFSVERPDGSNFTLKIRSTKLEDSAMYFCASSVRGLQEAEAFFGQGTRLTVV.

This clone was seen a single time. The rearrangement joins TRBV4-1 to TRBJ2-7; D gene ambiguous. Germline V gives CDR1 MGHRA, CDR2 YSYEKL. Trimming took off 0 bases at V and 3 bases at J, with 9 bases between the two ends. The CDR3 is 14 amino acids. The CDR3 loop is CASSQELAGYEQYF. In DNA form, the CDR3 reads TGCGCCAGCAGCCAAGAGTTAGCCGGCTACGAGCAGTACTTC.

This chain links TRBV7-9 with TRBJ2-2; D is perhaps TRBD1 (5 bases). The V gene's germline CDR1 is SEHNR and CDR2 FQNEAQ (reference sequence). The CDR3 is 16 amino acids. Trimming took 5 bases from V and 6 from J, leaving 19 bases between them. The CDR3 reads CASSVRKTESPGELFF. Here the CDR3 DNA reads TGTGCCAGCAGCGTTCGTAAGACAGAGTCCCCCGGGGAGCTGTTTTTT.

Notes on this clone: An end of the junction does not agree with germline; a read error may underlie this. The chain combines TRBV7-2 with TRBJ2-6; a possible D gene is TRBD1 (6 bases). CDR1 is SGHTA and CDR2 is FQGNSA in the germline V gene. This CDR3 is 15 amino acids long. This chain's CDR3 is CASSTRQAGANGLTF. The CDR3 DNA is TGTGCCAGCAGCACCCGACAGGCTGGGGCCAACGGCCTGACTTTC.

Here the CDR3 DNA reads TGTGCCAGCAGCTTGGGTCAGAGGAGGGGCTACACCTTC. It yields the protein CASSLGQRRGYTF. The V and J genes are TRBV5-6 and TRBJ1-2; D is uncertain. The V gene's germline CDR1 is SGHDT and CDR2 YYEEEE. V was cut by 0 bases and J by 8 bases, with 11 bases left in between. This CDR3 comprises 13 residues.